The present entry profiles one TCR beta chain with its context. Its antigen remains unidentified. The assay was immunoSEQ multiplex PCR, and TCRdb's table has in-frame clones only and misses some. This table holds some 160,000 clones, more than 65% found once. The data derive from a study of cytotoxic CD8 clonotypes in ibrutinib-treated CLL. Study at large: Patients gave response samples after a median 12 months of treatment, range 6 to 36. Mean values per sample were 260,000 or so productive templates and 98,000 or so productive rearrangements. Findings and limits, study-wide: Sampling time points were not equivalent between sustained-remission and progressing patients. Elevated clonality accompanied ibrutinib response, with a return toward baseline values at progression.

V gave up 6 bases and J gave up 14 bases; unmatched junction bases: 15. The CDR3 sequence is 14 residues long. The germline CDR1 and CDR2 sequences are MGHDK and SYGVNS. This sequence was found in a human donor with chronic lymphocytic leukemia. The rearrangement uses TRBV25-1 and TRBJ1-2; 10 nucleotides agree with TRBD1. Material: PBMCs, obtained after 12 months of ibrutinib treatment. The CDR3 sequence is CASSQISRGTGATF. In DNA, the CDR3 is TGTGCCAGCAGCCAGATTTCTCGTGGGACAGGGGCGACCTTC.